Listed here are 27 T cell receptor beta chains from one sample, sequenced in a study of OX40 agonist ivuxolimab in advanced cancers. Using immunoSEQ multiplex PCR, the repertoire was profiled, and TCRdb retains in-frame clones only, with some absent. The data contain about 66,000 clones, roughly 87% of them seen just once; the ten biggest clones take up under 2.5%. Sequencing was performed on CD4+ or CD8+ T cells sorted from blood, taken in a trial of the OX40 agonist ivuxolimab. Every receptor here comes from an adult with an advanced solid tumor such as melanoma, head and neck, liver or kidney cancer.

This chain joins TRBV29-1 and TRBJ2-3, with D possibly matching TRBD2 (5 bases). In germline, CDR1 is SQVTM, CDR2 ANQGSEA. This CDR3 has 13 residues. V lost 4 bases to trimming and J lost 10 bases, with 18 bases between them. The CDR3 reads CSVGKVAGESQYF. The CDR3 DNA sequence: TGCAGCGTTGGTAAAGTTGCGGGTGAATCGCAGTATTTT.

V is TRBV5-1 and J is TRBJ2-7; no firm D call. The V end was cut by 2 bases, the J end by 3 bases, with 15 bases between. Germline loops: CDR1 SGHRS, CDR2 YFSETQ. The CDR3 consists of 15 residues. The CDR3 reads CASSFTGGVDYEQYF. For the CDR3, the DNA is TGCGCCAGCAGCTTTACCGGTGGGGTAGACTACGAGCAGTACTTC.

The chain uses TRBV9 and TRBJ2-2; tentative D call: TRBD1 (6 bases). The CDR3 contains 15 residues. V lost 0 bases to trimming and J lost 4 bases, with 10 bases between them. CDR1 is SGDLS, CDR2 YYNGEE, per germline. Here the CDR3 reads CASSVVSGATGELFF. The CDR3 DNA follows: TGTGCCAGCAGCGTAGTTTCAGGGGCCACCGGGGAGCTGTTTTTT.

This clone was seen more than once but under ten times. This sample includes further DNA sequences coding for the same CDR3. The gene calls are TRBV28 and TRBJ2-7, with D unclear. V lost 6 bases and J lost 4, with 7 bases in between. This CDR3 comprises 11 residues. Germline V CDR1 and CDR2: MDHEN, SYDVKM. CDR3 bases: TGTGCCAGCAGAAGATGGTACGAGCAGTACTTC. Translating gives CASRRWYEQYF.

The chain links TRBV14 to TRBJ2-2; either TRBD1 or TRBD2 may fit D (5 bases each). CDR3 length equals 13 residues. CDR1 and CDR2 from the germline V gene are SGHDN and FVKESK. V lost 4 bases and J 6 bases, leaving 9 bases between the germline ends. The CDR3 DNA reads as TGTGCCAGCAGCCGGGGGATGGCCGGGGAGCTGTTTTTT. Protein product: CASSRGMAGELFF.

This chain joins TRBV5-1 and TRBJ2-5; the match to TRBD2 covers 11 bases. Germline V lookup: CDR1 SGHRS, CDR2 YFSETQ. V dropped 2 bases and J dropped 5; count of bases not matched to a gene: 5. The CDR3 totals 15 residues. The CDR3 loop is CASSLLAGVLETQYF. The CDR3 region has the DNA TGCGCCAGCAGCTTACTAGCGGGAGTACTGGAGACCCAGTACTTC. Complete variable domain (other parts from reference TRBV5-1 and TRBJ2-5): KAGVTQTPRYLIKTRGQQVTLSCSPISGHRSVSWYQQTPGQGLQFLFEYFSETQRNKGNFPGRFSGRQFSNSRSEMNVSTLELGDSALYLCASSLLAGVLETQYFGPGTRLLVL.

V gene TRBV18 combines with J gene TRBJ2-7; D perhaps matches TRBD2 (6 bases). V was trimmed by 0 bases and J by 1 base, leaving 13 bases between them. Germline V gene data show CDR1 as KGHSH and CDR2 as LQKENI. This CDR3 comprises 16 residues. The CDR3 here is CASSPPSGVGSYEQYF. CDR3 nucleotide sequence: TGTGCCAGCTCACCACCGTCGGGGGTAGGGTCCTACGAGCAGTACTTC.

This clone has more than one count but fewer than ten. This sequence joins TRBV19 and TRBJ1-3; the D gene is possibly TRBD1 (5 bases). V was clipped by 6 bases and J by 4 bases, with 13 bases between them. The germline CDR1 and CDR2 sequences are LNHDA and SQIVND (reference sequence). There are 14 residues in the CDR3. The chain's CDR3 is CASRTQGIGNTIYF. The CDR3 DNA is TGTGCCAGTAGAACCCAGGGAATAGGAAACACCATATATTTT.

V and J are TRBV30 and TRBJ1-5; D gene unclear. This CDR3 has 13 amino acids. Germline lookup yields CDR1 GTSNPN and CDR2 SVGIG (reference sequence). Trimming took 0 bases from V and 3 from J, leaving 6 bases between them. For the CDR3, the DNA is TGTGCCTGGAGTGTAGCCACCAATCAGCCCCAGCATTTT. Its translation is CAWSVATNQPQHF.

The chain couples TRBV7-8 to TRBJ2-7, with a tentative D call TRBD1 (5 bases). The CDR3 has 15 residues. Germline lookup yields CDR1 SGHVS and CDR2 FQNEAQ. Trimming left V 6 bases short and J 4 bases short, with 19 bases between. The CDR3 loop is CASRPNPGARYEQYF. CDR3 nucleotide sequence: TGTGCCAGCAGGCCAAACCCTGGGGCGCGATACGAGCAGTACTTC. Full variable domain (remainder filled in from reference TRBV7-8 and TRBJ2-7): GAGVSQSPRYKVAKRGQDVALRCDPISGHVSLFWYQQALGQGPEFLTYFQNEAQLDKSGLPSDRFFAERPEGSVSTLKIQRTQQEDSAVYLCASRPNPGARYEQYFGPGTRLTVT.

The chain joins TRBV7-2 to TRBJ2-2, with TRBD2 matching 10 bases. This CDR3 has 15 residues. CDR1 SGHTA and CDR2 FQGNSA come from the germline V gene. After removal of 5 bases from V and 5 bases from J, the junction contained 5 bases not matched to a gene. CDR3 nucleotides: TGTGCCAGCAGCCGACAACTAGCGGGAACCGGGGAGCTGTTTTTT. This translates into CASSRQLAGTGELFF.

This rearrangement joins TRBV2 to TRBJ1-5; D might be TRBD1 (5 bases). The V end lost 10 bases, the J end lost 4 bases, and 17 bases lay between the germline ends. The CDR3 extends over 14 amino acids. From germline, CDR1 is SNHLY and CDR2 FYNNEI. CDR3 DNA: TGTGCCACCATGGGACGCAGTCGAAATCAGCCCCAGCATTTT. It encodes CATMGRSRNQPQHF.

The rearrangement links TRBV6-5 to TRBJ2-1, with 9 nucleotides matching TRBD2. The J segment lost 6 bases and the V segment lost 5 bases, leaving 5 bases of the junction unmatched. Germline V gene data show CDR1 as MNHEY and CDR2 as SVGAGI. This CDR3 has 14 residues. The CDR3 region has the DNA TGTGCCAGCAGTAAATTAGCGGGAGTCAATGAGCAGTTCTTC. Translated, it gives CASSKLAGVNEQFF.

The CDR3 loop is CASSPDRGGHNEQFF. As DNA, the CDR3 is TGTGCCAGCAGCCCTGACAGGGGCGGGCACAATGAGCAGTTCTTC. The chain employs TRBV7-8 and TRBJ2-1; TRBD1 agrees at 8 bases. This CDR3 region has 15 residues. Trimming cost V 5 bases and J 5 bases; bases outside gene matches: 8. The V gene's germline CDR1 is SGHVS and CDR2 FQNEAQ.

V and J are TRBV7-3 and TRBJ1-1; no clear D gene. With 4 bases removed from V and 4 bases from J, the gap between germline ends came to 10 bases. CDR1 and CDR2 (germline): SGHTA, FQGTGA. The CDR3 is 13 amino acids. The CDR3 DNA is TGTGCCAGCAGCTCATCCCGAGGCACTGAAGCTTTCTTT. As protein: CASSSSRGTEAFF.

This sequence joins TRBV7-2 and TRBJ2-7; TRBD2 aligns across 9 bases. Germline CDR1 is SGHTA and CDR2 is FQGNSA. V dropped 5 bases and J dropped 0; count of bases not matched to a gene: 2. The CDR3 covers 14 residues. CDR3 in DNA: TGTGCCAGCAGCATTAGCGGGGGCTCCTACGAGCAGTACTTC. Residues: CASSISGGSYEQYF.

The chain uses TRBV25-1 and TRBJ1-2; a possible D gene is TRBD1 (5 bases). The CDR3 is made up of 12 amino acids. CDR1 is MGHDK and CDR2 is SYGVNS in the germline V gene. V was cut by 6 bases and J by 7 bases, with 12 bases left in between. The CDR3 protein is CASRAGSGGYTF. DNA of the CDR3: TGTGCCAGCAGGGCAGGGTCGGGTGGCTACACCTTC.

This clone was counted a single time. The CDR3 DNA follows: TGTGCCACCAGCAGATTCTCTAGCGGGAGTGCCGAGCAGTACTTC. This gives the protein CATSRFSSGSAEQYF. The genes are TRBV15 and TRBJ2-7; 10 nucleotides agree with TRBD2. Unmatched junction bases numbered 7, after V lost 2 bases and J lost 6 bases. The CDR3 has 15 amino acids. Germline values: CDR1 LNHNV, CDR2 YYDKDF (reference sequence).

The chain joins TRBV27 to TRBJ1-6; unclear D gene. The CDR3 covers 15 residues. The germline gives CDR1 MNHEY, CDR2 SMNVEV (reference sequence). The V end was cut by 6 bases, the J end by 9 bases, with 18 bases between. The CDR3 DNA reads TGTGCCAGCAGACGCGCCCCAATTGATCCTTCACCCCTCCACTTT. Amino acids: CASRRAPIDPSPLHF.

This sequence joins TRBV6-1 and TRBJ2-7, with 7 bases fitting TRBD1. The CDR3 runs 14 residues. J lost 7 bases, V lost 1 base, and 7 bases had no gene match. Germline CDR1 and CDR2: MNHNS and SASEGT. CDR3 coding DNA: TGTGCCAGCAGTGAAGGACAGGGAGCCGGAGAGCAGTACTTC. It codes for CASSEGQGAGEQYF.

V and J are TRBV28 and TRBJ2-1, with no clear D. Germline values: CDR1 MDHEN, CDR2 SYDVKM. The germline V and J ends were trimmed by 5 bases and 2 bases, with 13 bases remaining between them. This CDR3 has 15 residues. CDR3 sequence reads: CASSAFGLTYNEQFF. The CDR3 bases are TGTGCCAGCAGTGCATTTGGGCTCACCTACAATGAGCAGTTCTTC.

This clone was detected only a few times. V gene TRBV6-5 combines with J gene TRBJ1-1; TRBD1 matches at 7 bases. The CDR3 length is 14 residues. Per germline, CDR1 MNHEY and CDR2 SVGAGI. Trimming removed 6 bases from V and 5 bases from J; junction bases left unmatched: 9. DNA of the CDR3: TGTGCCAGCAGCGTACAGGGGATGATGACTGAAGCTTTCTTT. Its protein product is CASSVQGMMTEAFF.

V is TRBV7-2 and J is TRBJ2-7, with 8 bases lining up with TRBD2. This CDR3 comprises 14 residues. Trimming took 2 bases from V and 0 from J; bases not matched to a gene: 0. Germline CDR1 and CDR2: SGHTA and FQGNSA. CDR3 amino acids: CASSLSGSSYEQYF. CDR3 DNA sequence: TGTGCCAGCAGCTTAAGCGGGAGCTCCTACGAGCAGTACTTC.

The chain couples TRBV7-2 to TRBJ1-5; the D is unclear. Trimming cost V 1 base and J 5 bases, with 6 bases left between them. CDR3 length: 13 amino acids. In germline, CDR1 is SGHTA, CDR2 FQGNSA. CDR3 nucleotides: TGTGCCAGCAGCTTAGGCCGGCATCAGCCCCAGCATTTT. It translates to CASSLGRHQPQHF. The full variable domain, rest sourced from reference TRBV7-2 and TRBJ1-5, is GAGVSQSPSNKVTEKGKDVELRCDPISGHTALYWYRQSLGQGLEFLIYFQGNSAPDKSGLPSDRFSAERTGGSVSTLTIQRTQQEDSAVYLCASSLGRHQPQHFGDGTRLSIL.

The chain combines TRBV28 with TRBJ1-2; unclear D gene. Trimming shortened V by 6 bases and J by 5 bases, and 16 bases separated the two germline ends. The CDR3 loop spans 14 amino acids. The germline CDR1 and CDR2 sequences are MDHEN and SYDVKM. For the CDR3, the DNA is TGTGCCAGCAGCTTGTCCCGAGTTGAATATGGCTACACCTTC. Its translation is CASSLSRVEYGYTF.

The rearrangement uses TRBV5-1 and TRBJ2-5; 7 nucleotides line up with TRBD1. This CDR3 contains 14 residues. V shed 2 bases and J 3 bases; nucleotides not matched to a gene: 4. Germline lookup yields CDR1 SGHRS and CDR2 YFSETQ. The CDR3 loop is CASSLRDSEETQYF. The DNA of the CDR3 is TGCGCCAGCAGCTTAAGGGACAGCGAAGAGACCCAGTACTTC.

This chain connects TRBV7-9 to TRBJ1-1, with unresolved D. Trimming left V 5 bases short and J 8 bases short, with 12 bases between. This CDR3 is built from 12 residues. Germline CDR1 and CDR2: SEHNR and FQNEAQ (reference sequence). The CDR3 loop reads CASSLNSREAFF. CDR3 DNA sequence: TGTGCCAGCAGCCTTAACAGTCGGGAAGCTTTCTTT.